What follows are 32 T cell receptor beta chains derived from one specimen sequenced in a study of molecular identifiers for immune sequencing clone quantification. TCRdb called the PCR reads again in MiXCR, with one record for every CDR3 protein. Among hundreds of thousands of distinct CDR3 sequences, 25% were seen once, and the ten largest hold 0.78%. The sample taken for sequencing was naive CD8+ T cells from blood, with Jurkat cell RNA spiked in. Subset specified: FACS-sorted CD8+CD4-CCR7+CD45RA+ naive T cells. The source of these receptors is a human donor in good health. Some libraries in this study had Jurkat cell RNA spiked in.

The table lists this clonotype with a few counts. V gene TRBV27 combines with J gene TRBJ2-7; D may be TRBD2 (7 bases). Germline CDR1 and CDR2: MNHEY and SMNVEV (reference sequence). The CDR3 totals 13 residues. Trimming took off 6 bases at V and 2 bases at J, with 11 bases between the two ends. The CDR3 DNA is TGTGCCAGCAGGGAGGGGGGGACCTACGAGCAGTACTTC. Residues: CASREGGTYEQYF.

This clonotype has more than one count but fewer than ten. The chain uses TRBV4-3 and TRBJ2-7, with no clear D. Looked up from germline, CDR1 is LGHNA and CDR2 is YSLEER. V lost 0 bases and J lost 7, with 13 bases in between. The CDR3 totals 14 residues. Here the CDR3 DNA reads TGCGCCAGCAGCCAAGAATCCGGTCCGTTTGAGCAGTACTTC. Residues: CASSQESGPFEQYF.

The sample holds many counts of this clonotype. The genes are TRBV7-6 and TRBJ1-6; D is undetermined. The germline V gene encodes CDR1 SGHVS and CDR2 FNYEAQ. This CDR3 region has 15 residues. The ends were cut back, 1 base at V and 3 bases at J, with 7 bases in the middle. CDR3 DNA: TGTGCCAGCAGCTTAGGGCCGAACTATAATTCACCCCTCCACTTT. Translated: CASSLGPNYNSPLHF.

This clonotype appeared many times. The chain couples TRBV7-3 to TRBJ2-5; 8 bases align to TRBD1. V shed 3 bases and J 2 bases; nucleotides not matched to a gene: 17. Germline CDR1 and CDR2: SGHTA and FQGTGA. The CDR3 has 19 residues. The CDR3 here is CASSLIRTGSFQVQETQYF. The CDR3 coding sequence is TGTGCCAGCAGCTTGATTCGGACAGGGTCATTCCAGGTTCAAGAGACCCAGTACTTC.

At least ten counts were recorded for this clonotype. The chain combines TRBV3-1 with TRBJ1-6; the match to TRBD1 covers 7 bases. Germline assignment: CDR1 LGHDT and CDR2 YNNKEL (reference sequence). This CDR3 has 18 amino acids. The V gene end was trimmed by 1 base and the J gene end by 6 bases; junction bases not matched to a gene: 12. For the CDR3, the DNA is TGTGCCAGCAGCCAAGTATTGGGACAGCTAATTTCTAATTCACCCCTCCACTTT. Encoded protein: CASSQVLGQLISNSPLHF. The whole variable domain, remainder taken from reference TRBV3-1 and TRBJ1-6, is DTAVSQTPKYLVTQMGNDKSIKCEQNLGHDTMYWYKQDSKKFLKIMFSYNNKELIINETVPNRFSPKSPDKAHLNLHINSLELGDSAVYFCASSQVLGQLISNSPLHFGNGTRLTVT.

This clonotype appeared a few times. As DNA, the CDR3 is TGTGCCAGCAGCCCCAGGTTAGACCCCCAAGAGACCCAGTACTTC. Its protein is CASSPRLDPQETQYF. The chain links TRBV7-9 to TRBJ2-5; D gene ambiguous. V was shortened by 5 bases and J by 1 base, with 14 bases between the two germline ends. CDR1 is SEHNR, CDR2 FQNEAQ, per germline (reference sequence). CDR3 size: 15 residues.

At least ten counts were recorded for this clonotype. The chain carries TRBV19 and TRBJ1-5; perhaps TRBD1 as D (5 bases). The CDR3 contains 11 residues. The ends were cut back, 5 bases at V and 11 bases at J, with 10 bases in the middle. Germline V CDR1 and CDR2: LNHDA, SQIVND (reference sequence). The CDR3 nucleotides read TGTGCCAGTAGTGGGGCTTCCTCCCAGCATTTT. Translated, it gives CASSGASSQHF.

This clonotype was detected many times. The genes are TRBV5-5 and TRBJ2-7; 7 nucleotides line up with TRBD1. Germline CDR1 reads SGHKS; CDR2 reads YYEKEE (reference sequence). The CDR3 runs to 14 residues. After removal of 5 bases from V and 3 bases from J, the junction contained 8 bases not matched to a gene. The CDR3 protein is CASSYGQGDYEQYF. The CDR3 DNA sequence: TGTGCCAGCAGTTACGGGCAGGGGGACTACGAGCAGTACTTC.

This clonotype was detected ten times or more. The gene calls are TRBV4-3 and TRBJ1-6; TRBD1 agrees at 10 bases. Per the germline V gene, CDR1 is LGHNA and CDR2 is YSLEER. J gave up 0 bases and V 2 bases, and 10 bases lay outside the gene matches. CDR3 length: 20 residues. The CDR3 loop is CASSQSGTGAPSSYNSPLHF. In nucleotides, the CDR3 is TGCGCCAGCAGCCAATCCGGGACAGGGGCGCCCAGCTCCTATAATTCACCCCTCCACTTT.

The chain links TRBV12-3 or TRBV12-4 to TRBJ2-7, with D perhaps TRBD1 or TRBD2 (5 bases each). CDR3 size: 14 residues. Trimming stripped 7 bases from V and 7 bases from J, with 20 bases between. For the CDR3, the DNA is TGTGCCAGCACCCGTGTCGGGACGAGCCGTGAGCAGTACTTC. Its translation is CASTRVGTSREQYF.

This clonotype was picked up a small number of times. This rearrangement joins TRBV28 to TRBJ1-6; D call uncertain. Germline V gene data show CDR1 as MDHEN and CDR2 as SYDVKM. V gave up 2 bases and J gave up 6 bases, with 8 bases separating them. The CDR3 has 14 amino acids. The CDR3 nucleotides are TGTGCCAGCAGTTTAAGGTCGGTTAATTCACCCCTCCACTTT. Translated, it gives CASSLRSVNSPLHF.

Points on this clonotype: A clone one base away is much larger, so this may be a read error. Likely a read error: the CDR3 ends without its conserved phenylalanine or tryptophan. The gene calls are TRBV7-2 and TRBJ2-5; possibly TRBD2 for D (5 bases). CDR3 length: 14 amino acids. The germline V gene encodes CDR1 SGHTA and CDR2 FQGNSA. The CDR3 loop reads CASSVATLPETQYL. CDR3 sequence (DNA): TGTGCCAGCAGCGTAGCGACACTGCCCGAGACCCAGTACCTC.

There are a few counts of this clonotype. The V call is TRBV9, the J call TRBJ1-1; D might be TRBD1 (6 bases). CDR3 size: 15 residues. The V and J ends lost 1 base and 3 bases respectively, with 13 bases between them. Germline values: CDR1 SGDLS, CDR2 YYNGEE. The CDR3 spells CASSVQGRADTEAFF. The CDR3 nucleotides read TGTGCCAGCAGCGTACAGGGGCGGGCGGACACTGAAGCTTTCTTT.

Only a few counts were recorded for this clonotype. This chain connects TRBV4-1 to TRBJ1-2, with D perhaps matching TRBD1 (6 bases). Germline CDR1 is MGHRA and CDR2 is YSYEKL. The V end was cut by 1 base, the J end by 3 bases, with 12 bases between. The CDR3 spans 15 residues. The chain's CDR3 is CASSQVKDSYYGYTF. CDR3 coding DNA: TGCGCCAGCAGCCAAGTCAAGGACAGCTACTATGGCTACACCTTC.

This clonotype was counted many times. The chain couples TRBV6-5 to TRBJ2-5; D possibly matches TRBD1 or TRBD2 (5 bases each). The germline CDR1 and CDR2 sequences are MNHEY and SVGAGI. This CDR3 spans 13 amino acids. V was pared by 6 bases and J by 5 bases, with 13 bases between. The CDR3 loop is CASSLIGAETQYF. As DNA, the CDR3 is TGTGCCAGCAGCCTCATCGGGGCCGAGACCCAGTACTTC.

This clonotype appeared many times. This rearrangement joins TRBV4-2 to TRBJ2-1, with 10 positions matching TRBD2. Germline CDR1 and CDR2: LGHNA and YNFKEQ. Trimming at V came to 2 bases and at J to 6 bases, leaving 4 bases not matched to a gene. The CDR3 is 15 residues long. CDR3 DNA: TGTGCCAGCAGCCAACTAGCGGGAGTGGGCAATGAGCAGTTCTTC. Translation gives CASSQLAGVGNEQFF.

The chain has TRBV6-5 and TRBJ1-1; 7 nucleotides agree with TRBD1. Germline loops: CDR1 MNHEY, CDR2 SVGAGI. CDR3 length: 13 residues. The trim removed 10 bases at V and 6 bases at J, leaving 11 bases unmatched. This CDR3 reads CAISLNRGPEAFF. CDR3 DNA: TGTGCCATCAGCCTGAACAGGGGCCCTGAAGCTTTCTTT.

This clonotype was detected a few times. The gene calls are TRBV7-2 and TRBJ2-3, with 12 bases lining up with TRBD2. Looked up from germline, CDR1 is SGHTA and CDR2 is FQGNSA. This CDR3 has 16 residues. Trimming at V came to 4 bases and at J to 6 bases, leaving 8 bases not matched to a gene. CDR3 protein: CASSSTGGTSGDTQYF. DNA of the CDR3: TGTGCCAGCAGCTCGACGGGCGGGACTAGCGGGGATACGCAGTATTTT.

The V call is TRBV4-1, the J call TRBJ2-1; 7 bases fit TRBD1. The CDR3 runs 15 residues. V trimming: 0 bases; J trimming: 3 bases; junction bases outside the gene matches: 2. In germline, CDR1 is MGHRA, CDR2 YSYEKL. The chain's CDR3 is CASSQDAGGYNEQFF. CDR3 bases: TGCGCCAGCAGCCAAGATGCAGGGGGCTACAATGAGCAGTTCTTC.

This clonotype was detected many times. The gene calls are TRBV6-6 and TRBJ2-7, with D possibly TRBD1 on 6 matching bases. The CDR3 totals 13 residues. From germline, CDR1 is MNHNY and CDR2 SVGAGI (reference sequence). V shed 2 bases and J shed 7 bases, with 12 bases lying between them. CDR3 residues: CASSYPGALEQYF. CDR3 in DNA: TGTGCCAGCAGTTACCCAGGGGCTCTGGAGCAGTACTTC.

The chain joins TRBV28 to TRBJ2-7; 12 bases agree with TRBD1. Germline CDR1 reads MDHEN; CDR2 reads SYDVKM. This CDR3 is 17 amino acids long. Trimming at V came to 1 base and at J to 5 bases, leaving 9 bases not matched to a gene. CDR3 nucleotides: TGTGCCAGCAGTTTATTCGGGGACAGGGGGCCATCCAACGAGCAGTACTTC. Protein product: CASSLFGDRGPSNEQYF.

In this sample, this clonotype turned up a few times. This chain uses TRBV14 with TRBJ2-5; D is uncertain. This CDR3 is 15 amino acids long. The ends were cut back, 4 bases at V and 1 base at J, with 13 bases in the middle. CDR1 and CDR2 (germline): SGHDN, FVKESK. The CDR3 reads CASSPLVSPQETQYF. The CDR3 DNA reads TGTGCCAGCAGCCCACTGGTTTCGCCCCAAGAGACCCAGTACTTC.

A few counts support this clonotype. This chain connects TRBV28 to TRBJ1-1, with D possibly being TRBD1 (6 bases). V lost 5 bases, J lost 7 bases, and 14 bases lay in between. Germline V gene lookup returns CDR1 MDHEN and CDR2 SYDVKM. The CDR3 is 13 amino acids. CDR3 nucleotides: TGTGCCAGCAGTCCCCGGGGGCAGGGTGAAGCTTTCTTT. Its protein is CASSPRGQGEAFF.

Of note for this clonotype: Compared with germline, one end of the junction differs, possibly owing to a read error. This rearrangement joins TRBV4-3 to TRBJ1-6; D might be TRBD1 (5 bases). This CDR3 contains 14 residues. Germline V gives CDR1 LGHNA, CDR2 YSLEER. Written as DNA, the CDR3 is TGCGCCAGCAGCGACGGGACGGCGAATTCACCCCTCCCCTTT. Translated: CASSDGTANSPLPF.

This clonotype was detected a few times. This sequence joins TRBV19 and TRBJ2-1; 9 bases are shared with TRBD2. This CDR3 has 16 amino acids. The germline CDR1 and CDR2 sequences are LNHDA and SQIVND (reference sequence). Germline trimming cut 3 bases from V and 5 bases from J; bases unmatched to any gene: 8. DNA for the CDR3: TGTGCCAGTAGTATTTTTAGCGGGGGAAACGACAATGAGCAGTTCTTC. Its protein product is CASSIFSGGNDNEQFF.

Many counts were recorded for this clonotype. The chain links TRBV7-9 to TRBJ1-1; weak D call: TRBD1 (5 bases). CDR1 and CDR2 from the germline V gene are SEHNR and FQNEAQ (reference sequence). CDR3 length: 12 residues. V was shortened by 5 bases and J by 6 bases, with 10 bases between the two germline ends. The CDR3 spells CASSLRGAEAFF. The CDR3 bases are TGTGCCAGCAGCCTGAGGGGTGCTGAAGCTTTCTTT.

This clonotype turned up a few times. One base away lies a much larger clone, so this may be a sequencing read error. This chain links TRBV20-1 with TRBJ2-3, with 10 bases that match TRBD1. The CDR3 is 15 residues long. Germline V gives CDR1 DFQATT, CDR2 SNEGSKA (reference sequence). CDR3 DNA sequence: TGCAGTGCTTTCCCGGGACAGGGGATGACAGTTACGCAGTATTTT. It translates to CSAFPGQGMTVTQYF.

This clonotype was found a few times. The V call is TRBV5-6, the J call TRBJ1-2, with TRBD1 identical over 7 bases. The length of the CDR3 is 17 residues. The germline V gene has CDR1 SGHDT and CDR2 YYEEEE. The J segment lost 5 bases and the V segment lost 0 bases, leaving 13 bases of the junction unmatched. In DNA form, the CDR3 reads TGTGCCAGCAGCTTGGGACTGGGGGACAGCCCTAGGTATGGCTACACCTTC. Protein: CASSLGLGDSPRYGYTF.

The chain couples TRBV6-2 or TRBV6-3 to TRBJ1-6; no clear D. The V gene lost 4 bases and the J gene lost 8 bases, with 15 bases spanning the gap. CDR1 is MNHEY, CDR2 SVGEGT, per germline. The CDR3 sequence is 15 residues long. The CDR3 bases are TGTGCCAGCAGTTTAGAGTTTAAATTGGATTCACCCCTCCACTTT. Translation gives CASSLEFKLDSPLHF.

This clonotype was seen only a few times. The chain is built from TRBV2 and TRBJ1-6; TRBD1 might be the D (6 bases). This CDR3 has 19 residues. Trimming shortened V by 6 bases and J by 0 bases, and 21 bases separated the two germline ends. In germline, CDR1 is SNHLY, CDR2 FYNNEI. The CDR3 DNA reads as TGTGCCAGCAGGTTCCCCTCCGGGACAATGAGCTCCTATAATTCACCCCTCCACTTT. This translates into CASRFPSGTMSSYNSPLHF. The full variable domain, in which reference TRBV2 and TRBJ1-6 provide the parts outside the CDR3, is EPEVTQTPSHQVTQMGQEVILRCVPISNHLYFYWYRQILGQKVEFLVSFYNNEISEKSEIFDDQFSVERPDGSNFTLKIRSTKLEDSAMYFCASRFPSGTMSSYNSPLHFGNGTRLTVT.

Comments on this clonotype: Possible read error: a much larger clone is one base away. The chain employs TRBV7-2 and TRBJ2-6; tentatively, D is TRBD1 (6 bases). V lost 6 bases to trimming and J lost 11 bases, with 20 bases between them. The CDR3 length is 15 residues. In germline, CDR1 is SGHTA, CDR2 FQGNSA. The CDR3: CASSRIDRTTHVLTF. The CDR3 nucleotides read TGTGCCAGCAGTCGTATCGACAGGACGACCCACGTCCTGACTTTC.

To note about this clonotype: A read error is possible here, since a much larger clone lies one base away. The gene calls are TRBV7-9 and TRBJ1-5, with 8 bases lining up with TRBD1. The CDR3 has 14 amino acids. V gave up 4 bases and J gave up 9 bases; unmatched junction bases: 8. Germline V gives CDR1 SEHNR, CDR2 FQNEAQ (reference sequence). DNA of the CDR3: TGTGCCAGCAGCTACACAGGGGGAGATCGGCCCCAGCATTTT. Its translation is CASSYTGGDRPQHF.